This TCR beta chain derives from a study of preoperative IRX-2 immunotherapy in early breast cancer. Sample treatment: preoperative locoregional IRX-2 cytokine immunotherapy. Preoperative locoregional IRX-2 cytokine immunotherapy was tested in the phase Ib source study. Profiling relied on immunoSEQ multiplex PCR, and the TCRdb table lists in-frame clones only, not all of them. The sample carries about 15,000 clones, around 90% recorded once. Germline-derived CDR1 and CDR2 are MNHNY and SVGAGI (reference sequence). The length of the CDR3 is 13 residues. Trimming left V 7 bases short and J 7 bases short, with 16 bases between.

This TCR came from a human donor with breast cancer. This chain uses TRBV6-6 with TRBJ2-5; D unclear. The material was obtained from a patient treated with IRX-2 immunotherapy. CDR3 sequence reads: CASNTDARMTQYF. CDR3 coding DNA: TGTGCCAGCAACACAGACGCCAGGATGACCCAGTACTTC.